This TCR beta chain was captured in a study of blood T cell repertoires in COVID-19. Study summary: The United States, Italy and Spain supplied acute and convalescent COVID-19 samples. In each case, the material was cDNA or gDNA derived from T cells, B-cell-depleted T cells, or PBMCs.

As handled by the study authors: Amplification from reference gene primers served as the basis for estimated nucleated cell counts. Clones were sequenced by immunoSEQ multiplex PCR, and TCRdb holds only the in-frame ones, with some missing. The V and J calls and clone size are taken from that table; D and trimming were inferred from the DNA. The data hold about 190,000 clones, with about 88% observed a single time. CDR3 size: 13 residues. Between the trimmed V and J ends, which lost 3 bases and 7 bases, there was a span of 14 bases. CDR1 and CDR2 (germline): SQVTM, ANQGSEA. Sequencing was performed on peripheral blood. The chain employs TRBV29-1 and TRBJ2-3; D is perhaps TRBD1 (6 bases). This TCR derives from a man younger than 40 with acute or convalescent COVID-19. Here the CDR3 DNA reads TGCAGCGTTGAGTCGTCAGGGACATATACGCAGTATTTT. Translating it yields CSVESSGTYTQYF.